Shown below are 21 T cell receptor beta chains from a single sample sequenced in a study of blood T cell repertoires in COVID-19. Here immunoSEQ multiplex PCR was the method, and the copy in TCRdb shows in-frame clones only, minus some. Found here are some 130,000 clones, 87% of them singletons; the top ten hold more than 3.5%. Sequenced: peripheral blood. Receptors originate from a woman aged 55-69 years with acute or convalescent COVID-19.

This clone was observed once. The J gene is TRBJ1-4, the V gene TRBV6-6; the match to TRBD1 covers 10 bases. The CDR3 length is 17 residues. CDR1 is MNHNY, CDR2 SVGAGI, per germline (reference sequence). Trimming removed 5 bases from V and 5 bases from J; junction bases left unmatched: 11. The DNA for the CDR3 is TGTGCCAGCAGTCCAGGGACAGGGGCTCCTTTAAATGAAAAACTGTTTTTT. It is translated as CASSPGTGAPLNEKLFF.

The chain is built from TRBV6-5 and TRBJ1-2; unclear D gene. The germline V gene has CDR1 MNHEY and CDR2 SVGAGI. The CDR3 is 11 residues long. The germline V and J ends were trimmed by 6 bases and 5 bases, with 7 bases remaining between them. The CDR3 DNA follows: TGTGCCAGCAGGCGGGTATATGGCTACACCTTC. Its protein is CASRRVYGYTF.

The CDR3 spells CASSEVRRYEQYF. The CDR3 DNA is TGCGCCAGCAGTGAGGTCAGGAGGTACGAGCAGTACTTC. The V and J genes are TRBV10-1 and TRBJ2-7; perhaps TRBD2 as D (5 bases). Per the germline V gene, CDR1 is WNHNN and CDR2 is SYGVQD (reference sequence). The CDR3 runs 13 residues. The germline V and J ends were trimmed by 2 bases and 4 bases, with 9 bases remaining between them.

The V and J genes are TRBV11-3 and TRBJ2-1; 9 nucleotides match TRBD1. The CDR3 runs to 16 residues. The germline gives CDR1 SGHNT, CDR2 YENEEA. V trimming: 5 bases; J trimming: 7 bases; junction bases outside the gene matches: 12. CDR3 nucleotide sequence: TGTGCCAGCAGCCCGAGGGACAGGGCGGGTATGAATGAGCAGTTCTTC. This translates into CASSPRDRAGMNEQFF.

As concerns this clone: Other DNA sequences in this specimen translate into the identical CDR3. V and J are TRBV9 and TRBJ2-3; D perhaps matches TRBD2 (6 bases). CDR3 length: 15 residues. Germline V gives CDR1 SGDLS, CDR2 YYNGEE. V was shortened by 0 bases and J by 2 bases, with 10 bases between the two germline ends. This CDR3 reads CASSVAGGNTDTQYF. CDR3 coding DNA: TGTGCCAGCAGCGTAGCGGGCGGGAACACAGATACGCAGTATTTT.

The V call is TRBV6-4, the J call TRBJ1-2, with D possibly TRBD1 on 5 matching bases. From germline, CDR1 is MRHNA and CDR2 SNTAGT. Deletions cut 4 bases from V and 2 bases from J, with 8 bases between. The CDR3 is 13 amino acids. The CDR3 bases are TGTGCCAGCAGTGTGGGGCAGAACTATGGCTACACCTTC. Translation: CASSVGQNYGYTF.

This chain uses TRBV7-9 with TRBJ2-3; TRBD2 aligns across 11 bases. The CDR3 is 16 residues long. V trimming: 5 bases; J trimming: 2 bases; junction bases outside the gene matches: 6. Germline CDR1 and CDR2: SEHNR and FQNEAQ (reference sequence). The CDR3 DNA reads as TGTGCCAGCAGCCCGGGACTAGCGGACCACACAGATACGCAGTATTTT. Its protein is CASSPGLADHTDTQYF.

This chain uses TRBV24-1 with TRBJ1-4, with D perhaps TRBD1 (5 bases). The ends were cut back, 2 bases at V and 0 bases at J, with 6 bases in the middle. Germline CDR1 and CDR2: KGHDR and SFDVKD. The CDR3 runs 15 residues. CDR3: CATSDSGSTNEKLFF. In nucleotides, the CDR3 is TGTGCCACCAGTGATTCAGGGTCAACTAATGAAAAACTGTTTTTT.

The chain uses TRBV6-5 and TRBJ1-3; 8 bases line up with TRBD1. Trimming removed 8 bases from V and 5 bases from J; junction bases left unmatched: 8. Germline V gene sequence: CDR1 MNHEY, CDR2 SVGAGI. The CDR3 is 14 amino acids. CDR3 nucleotides: TGTGCCAGCGCTGCAGCAGGGGGCAGAAACACCATATATTTT. This gives the protein CASAAAGGRNTIYF.

The rearrangement links TRBV20-1 to TRBJ1-4, with a possible D match to TRBD1 (5 bases). This CDR3 has 15 amino acids. V dropped 3 bases and J dropped 8 bases, with 19 bases sitting between them. Germline V gene sequence: CDR1 DFQATT, CDR2 SNEGSKA (reference sequence). CDR3 sequence reads: CSASGVTGEQEKLFF. The DNA of the CDR3 is TGCAGTGCTAGTGGCGTCACGGGGGAGCAAGAAAAACTGTTTTTT.

The CDR3 sequence: CASSIFDRGDSPLHF. In nucleotides, the CDR3 is TGTGCCAGTAGTATATTTGACAGGGGAGATTCACCCCTCCACTTT. V and J are TRBV19 and TRBJ1-6, with TRBD1 identical over 8 bases. CDR1 is LNHDA and CDR2 is SQIVND in the germline V gene (reference sequence). The ends lost 2 bases at V and 8 bases at J; junction bases unmatched: 5. This CDR3 is 15 amino acids long.

The chain combines TRBV7-8 with TRBJ1-5; the D gene is possibly TRBD1 (6 bases). In germline, CDR1 is SGHVS, CDR2 FQNEAQ. Trimming pared 5 bases from V and 5 bases from J, leaving 13 bases between. CDR3 length equals 14 residues. CDR3 residues: CASSRDIRDQPQHF. The CDR3 nucleotides read TGTGCCAGCAGCCGGGACATCAGGGATCAGCCCCAGCATTTT. Variable domain in full (rest from reference TRBV7-8 and TRBJ1-5): GAGVSQSPRYKVAKRGQDVALRCDPISGHVSLFWYQQALGQGPEFLTYFQNEAQLDKSGLPSDRFFAERPEGSVSTLKIQRTQQEDSAVYLCASSRDIRDQPQHFGDGTRLSIL.

CDR3 amino acids: CASSLAGHSYEQYF. Written as DNA, the CDR3 is TGTGCCAGCAGCCTAGCGGGCCACTCCTACGAGCAGTACTTC. The chain uses TRBV6-5 and TRBJ2-7; 8 bases are a match to TRBD2. The CDR3 consists of 14 residues. The trim removed 6 bases at V and 0 bases at J, leaving 4 bases unmatched. Per the germline V gene, CDR1 is MNHEY and CDR2 is SVGAGI.

The genes are TRBV19 and TRBJ2-2; D remains ambiguous. The CDR3 is made up of 15 amino acids. Per the germline V gene, CDR1 is LNHDA and CDR2 is SQIVND (reference sequence). Trimming left V 3 bases short and J 3 bases short, with 11 bases between. As DNA, the CDR3 is TGTGCCAGTAGTATGCAGGAATCTTACACCGGGGAGCTGTTTTTT. It encodes CASSMQESYTGELFF.

J is TRBJ2-1 and V is TRBV3-1 (or the pseudogene TRBV3-2); 7 bases are shared with TRBD1. The CDR3 sequence is 18 residues long. With V trimmed by 3 bases and J by 1 base, 12 bases remained unmatched. Germline V gene sequence: CDR1 LGHDT, CDR2 YNNKEL (reference sequence). The CDR3 DNA reads TGTGCCAGCAGCCATTCCTTCAGAGGACAGGTGTCCTACAATGAGCAGTTCTTC. Translating it yields CASSHSFRGQVSYNEQFF.

Notes on this clone: One junction end disagrees with the germline gene, perhaps due to a read error. V and J are TRBV7-7 and TRBJ2-7; TRBD1 agrees at 10 bases. Germline V gene sequence: CDR1 SSHAT, CDR2 FNYEAQ (reference sequence). The CDR3 has 16 residues. CDR3 DNA sequence: TGTGCTAGCAGCCCCTCCCCGGGACAGGGGTATACGAAGCAGTACTTC. As protein: CASSPSPGQGYTKQYF.

The chain uses TRBV3-1 (or the pseudogene TRBV3-2) and TRBJ1-1, with D uncertain. CDR1 is LGHDT and CDR2 is YNNKEL in the germline V gene (reference sequence). Between the trimmed V and J ends, which lost 4 bases and 4 bases, there was a span of 10 bases. The length of the CDR3 is 13 residues. The CDR3 sequence: CASSRVGSTEAFF. The DNA of the CDR3 is TGTGCCAGCAGCCGGGTCGGGAGCACTGAAGCTTTCTTT.

J is TRBJ1-1 and V is TRBV27, with D tentatively TRBD1 (5 bases). The CDR3 is 15 residues long. Trimming took 7 bases from V and 1 from J, leaving 16 bases between them. CDR1 and CDR2 (germline): MNHEY, SMNVEV (reference sequence). CDR3 coding DNA: TGTGCCAGCAAGTGGAGACAGTTGGGGAACACTGAAGCTTTCTTT. Protein sequence: CASKWRQLGNTEAFF.

The gene calls are TRBV4-1 and TRBJ2-1; no firm D call. The germline V gene has CDR1 MGHRA and CDR2 YSYEKL. Trimming shortened V by 0 bases and J by 5 bases, and 11 bases separated the two germline ends. The CDR3 extends over 15 amino acids. This CDR3 is CASSQEGKRNNEQFF. The CDR3 nucleotides are TGCGCCAGCAGCCAAGAAGGAAAGAGGAACAATGAGCAGTTCTTC.

The V gene is TRBV29-1, the J gene TRBJ2-5; 11 bases fit TRBD1. This CDR3 contains 15 residues. The V segment lost 7 bases and the J segment 1 base; nucleotides outside the gene matches: 8. Germline-derived CDR1 and CDR2 are SQVTM and ANQGSEA. DNA of the CDR3: TGCAGCGGAGCAGCGGGACAGGGGGTCCAAGAGACCCAGTACTTC. Encoded protein: CSGAAGQGVQETQYF.

CDR3 sequence: CATSDLGTTGGETQYF. The CDR3 region has the DNA TGTGCCACCAGTGATTTGGGGACGACAGGGGGAGAGACCCAGTACTTC. The gene calls are TRBV24-1 and TRBJ2-5, with 9 bases aligning to TRBD1. Germline V gene lookup returns CDR1 KGHDR and CDR2 SFDVKD. The trim removed 0 bases at V and 4 bases at J, leaving 5 bases unmatched. This CDR3 is 16 amino acids long.